The present T cell receptor beta chain was sequenced within a study of long-term antiretroviral therapy in people with HIV. Overall study findings and caveats: HIV repertoire CDR3 lengths ranged less widely than those of controls.

The CDR3 consists of 12 residues. The germline V and J ends were trimmed by 0 bases and 4 bases, with 6 bases remaining between them. The germline CDR1 and CDR2 sequences are SQVTM and ANQGSEA. Comments on this clone: Its antigen is currently unknown.

The run of the v3.0 immunoSEQ assay was at survey level. Using immunoSEQ multiplex PCR, the repertoire was profiled, and TCRdb retains in-frame clones only, with some absent. Seen here are 42,000 or so clones, approximately 85% observed once, and the top ten hold 4.5% to 7%. The sample consisted of unsorted PBMCs, taken 3.1 years after starting antiretroviral therapy. This TCR derives from a woman in her fifties or sixties with HIV. The chain is built from TRBV29-1 and TRBJ2-5; D call uncertain. The CDR3 DNA reads as TGCAGCGTTGAAGAGGGTGCAGAGACCCAGTACTTC. Encoded protein: CSVEEGAETQYF.